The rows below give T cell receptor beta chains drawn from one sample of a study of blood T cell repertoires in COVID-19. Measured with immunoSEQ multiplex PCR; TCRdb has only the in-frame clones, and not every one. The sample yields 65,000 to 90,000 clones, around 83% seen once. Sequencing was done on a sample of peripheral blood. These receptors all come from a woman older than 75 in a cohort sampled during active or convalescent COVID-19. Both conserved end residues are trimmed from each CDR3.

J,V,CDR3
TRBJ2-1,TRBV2,ASSEVREQF
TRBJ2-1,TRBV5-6,ASSRRGNEQF
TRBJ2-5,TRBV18,ASFGQAETQY
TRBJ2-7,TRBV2,ASGLDSYEQY
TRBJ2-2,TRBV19,ASKVDRGRTGELF
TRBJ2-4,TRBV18,ASSPTLENIQY
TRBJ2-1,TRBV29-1,SVGGGLATYEQF
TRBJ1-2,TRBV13,ASSLLRRQPYGYT
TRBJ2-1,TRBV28,ATAGGGKGGDEQF
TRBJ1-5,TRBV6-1,ASSEGDSNNQPQH
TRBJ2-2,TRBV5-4,ATTGGTSGRAWTGELF
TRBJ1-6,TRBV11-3,ASSGDRHNSPLH
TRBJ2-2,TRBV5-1,ASSRGLAGARGGELF
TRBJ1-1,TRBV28,ASLAGNRGGAF
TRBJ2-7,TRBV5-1,ASRAIGRGWYEQY
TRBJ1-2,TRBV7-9,ASSLDGVGSDGYT
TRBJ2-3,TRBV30,AWSFGLAGKNTQY
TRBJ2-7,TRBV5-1,ASSLQGDSKQY
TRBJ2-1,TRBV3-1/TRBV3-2,ASSQTSGRNEQF
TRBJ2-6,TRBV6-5,ASSPGRTGANVLT
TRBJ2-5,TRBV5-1,ASSRDRRGGEGQY
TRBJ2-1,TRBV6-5,ASSYLAGGMREQF
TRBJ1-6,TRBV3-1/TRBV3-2,ASSQNPAGNSPLH
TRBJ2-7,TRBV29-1,SGGQAAYEQY
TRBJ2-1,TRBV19,ASSITGLASNEQF
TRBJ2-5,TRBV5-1,ASSPTKGEETQY
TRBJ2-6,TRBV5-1,ASSYTIRGSGANVLT
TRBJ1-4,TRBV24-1,ATSDLGTQDNEKLF
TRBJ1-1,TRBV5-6,ASSLGPLAANTEAF
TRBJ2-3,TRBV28,ASSALAESTDTQY
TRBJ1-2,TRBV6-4,ASSNQDGNYGYT
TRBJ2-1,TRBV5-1,ASSSATGLDEQF
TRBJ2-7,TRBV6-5,ASSQPGQGISEQY
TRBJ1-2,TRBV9,ASSVDQGGGYT
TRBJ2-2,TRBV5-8,ASSPVPGSTGELF
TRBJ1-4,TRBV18,ASSPDRVSYEKLF
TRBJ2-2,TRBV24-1,ATSDPTGGPGELF
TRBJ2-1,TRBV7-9,ASSSGTGLYNEQF
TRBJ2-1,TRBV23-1,ASSPWEYLNRGLRSNRIYNEQF
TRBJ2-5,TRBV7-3,ASSLWGQEATQY
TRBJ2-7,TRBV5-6,ATSPGVSYEQY
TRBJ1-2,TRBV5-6,ASSFGGATEFYGYT